Below are 24 T cell receptor beta chains sequenced from a single sample in a study of PD-L1 blockade in urothelial cancer. The method was immunoSEQ multiplex PCR; TCRdb's version includes in-frame clones alone and lacks a portion of them. Seen here are about 100,000 clones, about 85% observed once, and the top ten hold approximately 2.4%. Sequenced here: PBMCs, sampled around atezolizumab (anti-PD-L1) treatment. These receptors came from a man aged 50 to 59 with urothelial cancer.

This clone has a count of ten or more. The V call is TRBV5-1, the J call TRBJ1-2, with 8 bases identical to TRBD1. Looked up from germline, CDR1 is SGHRS and CDR2 is YFSETQ. The CDR3 spans 16 residues. Trimming removed 4 bases from V and 6 bases from J; junction bases left unmatched: 14. The CDR3: CASSRGQPGQEHGYTF. CDR3 bases: TGCGCCAGCAGCCGTGGCCAGCCGGGACAGGAGCATGGCTACACCTTC.

The chain carries TRBV30 and TRBJ2-5; 10 bases line up with TRBD2. The ends lost 4 bases at V and 5 bases at J; junction bases unmatched: 10. CDR3 length: 15 residues. The germline V gene encodes CDR1 GTSNPN and CDR2 SVGIG (reference sequence). As DNA, the CDR3 is TGTGCCTGGAACCGGGGACTAGCGTCTTTGGAGACCCAGTACTTC. It is translated as CAWNRGLASLETQYF.

V gene TRBV28 combines with J gene TRBJ2-7; the match to TRBD1 covers 10 bases. V shed 6 bases and J 7 bases; nucleotides not matched to a gene: 9. The V gene's germline CDR1 is MDHEN and CDR2 SYDVKM. This CDR3 comprises 14 residues. CDR3 amino acids: CASRGRQGAWEQYF. For the CDR3, the DNA is TGTGCCAGCAGGGGAAGACAGGGGGCGTGGGAGCAGTACTTC.

The V and J genes are TRBV7-8 and TRBJ2-1, with TRBD2 identical over 12 bases. V gave up 2 bases and J gave up 9 bases; unmatched junction bases: 11. CDR3 length: 17 residues. Germline V gene lookup returns CDR1 SGHVS and CDR2 FQNEAQ. CDR3 loop: CASSLIRGGLAGGEQFF. The CDR3, as DNA: TGTGCCAGCAGCTTAATCAGGGGGGGACTAGCGGGCGGTGAGCAGTTCTTC.

The chain combines TRBV6-1 with TRBJ2-1; TRBD1 matches 7 bases. Germline CDR1 reads MNHNS; CDR2 reads SASEGT. The CDR3 has 15 amino acids. The J segment lost 5 bases and the V segment lost 5 bases, leaving 9 bases of the junction unmatched. The CDR3 nucleotides read TGTGCCAGCAGTTTTTTCGGGACAGATGACAATGAGCAGTTCTTC. This gives the protein CASSFFGTDDNEQFF.

The chain couples TRBV19 to TRBJ2-3, with 7 bases matching TRBD2. Germline values: CDR1 LNHDA, CDR2 SQIVND (reference sequence). The ends lost 1 base at V and 6 bases at J; junction bases unmatched: 4. This CDR3 contains 14 residues. CDR3 in DNA: TGTGCCAGTAGTATAGCGGGAGGCGGGGATACGCAGTATTTT. Translation gives CASSIAGGGDTQYF.

The chain uses TRBV5-1 and TRBJ1-4, with a weak D call TRBD1 (6 bases). Trimming left V 3 bases short and J 5 bases short, with 17 bases between. CDR1 and CDR2 from the germline V gene are SGHRS and YFSETQ. The CDR3 covers 16 residues. The CDR3: CASSSSRGAPNEKLFF. The CDR3 coding sequence is TGCGCCAGCAGCTCTTCCCGGGGGGCGCCGAATGAAAAACTGTTTTTT. The complete variable domain, with remaining parts taken from reference TRBV5-1 and TRBJ1-4, reads KAGVTQTPRYLIKTRGQQVTLSCSPISGHRSVSWYQQTPGQGLQFLFEYFSETQRNKGNFPGRFSGRQFSNSRSEMNVSTLELGDSALYLCASSSSRGAPNEKLFFGSGTQLSVL.

This sequence joins TRBV18 and TRBJ1-4, with 8 bases aligning to TRBD1. V gave up 6 bases and J gave up 5 bases; unmatched junction bases: 5. The CDR3 is 14 amino acids. CDR1 is KGHSH, CDR2 LQKENI, per germline. In DNA form, the CDR3 reads TGTGCCAGCTCGCGGGACAGGCAGAATGAAAAACTGTTTTTT. This sequence encodes CASSRDRQNEKLFF. Combining the CDR3 with reference TRBV18 and TRBJ1-4 gives the whole variable domain NAGVMQNPRHLVRRRGQEARLRCSPMKGHSHVYWYRQLPEEGLKFMVYLQKENIIDESGMPKERFSAEFPKEGPSILRIQQVVRGDSAAYFCASSRDRQNEKLFFGSGTQLSVL.

J is TRBJ2-2 and V is TRBV2, with a possible D match to TRBD1 (6 bases). Germline V gives CDR1 SNHLY, CDR2 FYNNEI. The CDR3 is 13 residues long. The V end lost 6 bases, the J end lost 4 bases, and 9 bases lay between the germline ends. The CDR3 DNA follows: TGTGCCAGCAGGAGGACAGCCACCGGGGAGCTGTTTTTT. The encoded protein is CASRRTATGELFF.

V usage is TRBV7-2 and J usage is TRBJ2-7; 11 bases are shared with TRBD2. Trimming removed 4 bases from V and 6 bases from J; junction bases left unmatched: 11. In germline, CDR1 is SGHTA, CDR2 FQGNSA. The CDR3 has 16 amino acids. In DNA form, the CDR3 reads TGTGCCAGCAGCTCACTTAGCGGGAGGGCCATTCGCGAGCAGTACTTC. This codes for CASSSLSGRAIREQYF. Combining the CDR3 with reference TRBV7-2 and TRBJ2-7 gives the whole variable domain GAGVSQSPSNKVTEKGKDVELRCDPISGHTALYWYRQSLGQGLEFLIYFQGNSAPDKSGLPSDRFSAERTGGSVSTLTIQRTQQEDSAVYLCASSSLSGRAIREQYFGPGTRLTVT.

This chain links TRBV5-4 with TRBJ2-2; 8 positions agree with TRBD1. J gave up 7 bases and V 5 bases, and 10 bases lay outside the gene matches. CDR3 length: 15 residues. Germline-derived CDR1 and CDR2 are SGHNT and YYREEE (reference sequence). Here the CDR3 DNA reads TGTGCCAGCAGGCCAGCAGGGGGCGCGAGCGGGGAGCTGTTTTTT. Residues: CASRPAGGASGELFF.

The chain joins TRBV30 to TRBJ2-7; perhaps TRBD2 as D (5 bases). The CDR3 spans 15 residues. Germline V gene lookup returns CDR1 GTSNPN and CDR2 SVGIG (reference sequence). V lost 0 bases, J lost 5 bases, and 17 bases lay in between. The CDR3 spells CAWSVRLTRGNEQYF. The CDR3 DNA sequence: TGTGCCTGGAGTGTACGCCTAACCCGAGGGAACGAGCAGTACTTC.

Only one count was recorded for this clone. The V gene is TRBV7-9, the J gene TRBJ2-7; 8 positions agree with TRBD1. This CDR3 is built from 16 residues. V gave up 1 base and J gave up 6 bases; unmatched junction bases: 11. Germline V gives CDR1 SEHNR, CDR2 FQNEAQ (reference sequence). CDR3 in DNA: TGTGCCAGCAGCTTAGGGACGCTGACAGGGGTTAGCGAGCAGTACTTC. Its protein is CASSLGTLTGVSEQYF.

V and J are TRBV28 and TRBJ1-2; D is uncertain. Germline CDR1 MDHEN, CDR2 SYDVKM. The V and J ends lost 6 bases and 1 base respectively, with 6 bases between them. This CDR3 has 12 amino acids. The DNA for the CDR3 is TGTGCCAGCAGAACAGATAACTATGGCTACACCTTC. This gives the protein CASRTDNYGYTF.

V usage is TRBV19 and J usage is TRBJ1-5, with TRBD1 as a possible D gene (5 bases). Trimming took 6 bases from V and 7 from J, leaving 10 bases between them. CDR3 length: 12 amino acids. Germline CDR1 LNHDA, CDR2 SQIVND (reference sequence). The CDR3 DNA sequence: TGTGCCAGTAGGCAGGGAGGGCAGCCCCAGCATTTT. It yields the protein CASRQGGQPQHF. Complete variable domain (other parts from reference TRBV19 and TRBJ1-5): DGGITQSPKYLFRKEGQNVTLSCEQNLNHDAMYWYRQDPGQGLRLIYYSQIVNDFQKGDIAEGYSVSREKKESFPLTVTSAQKNPTAFYLCASRQGGQPQHFGDGTRLSIL.

This chain links TRBV2 with TRBJ1-6; TRBD1 agrees at 8 bases. Losses at the gene ends were 5 bases for V and 5 bases for J; bases not matched to a gene: 2. The V gene's germline CDR1 is SNHLY and CDR2 FYNNEI. This CDR3 contains 14 residues. CDR3 DNA sequence: TGTGCCAGCAGTCAGGGGGCGGATAATTCACCCCTCCACTTT. Its protein product is CASSQGADNSPLHF. Together with reference TRBV2 and TRBJ1-6, the CDR3 gives the full variable domain: EPEVTQTPSHQVTQMGQEVILRCVPISNHLYFYWYRQILGQKVEFLVSFYNNEISEKSEIFDDQFSVERPDGSNFTLKIRSTKLEDSAMYFCASSQGADNSPLHFGNGTRLTVT.

This chain links TRBV7-9 with TRBJ1-4; 8 bases align to TRBD1. Germline assignment: CDR1 SEHNR and CDR2 FQNEAQ (reference sequence). V trimming: 1 base; J trimming: 3 bases; junction bases outside the gene matches: 1. The CDR3 is made up of 15 amino acids. The CDR3 region is CASSLDRGANEKLFF. CDR3 bases: TGTGCCAGCAGCTTAGACAGGGGGGCTAATGAAAAACTGTTTTTT.

This clone was counted once. This chain connects TRBV19 to TRBJ2-1; a weak D match, TRBD2 (6 bases). Germline V lookup: CDR1 LNHDA, CDR2 SQIVND (reference sequence). The CDR3 sequence is 16 residues long. V was cut by 3 bases and J by 6 bases, with 18 bases left in between. The CDR3 DNA reads TGTGCCAGTAGTATCCGGGGTGACGGGAGTGTCAATGAGCAGTTCTTC. Translated, it gives CASSIRGDGSVNEQFF.

This chain uses TRBV6-1 with TRBJ2-7; weak D call: TRBD2 (6 bases). The V gene lost 5 bases and the J gene lost 3 bases, with 14 bases spanning the gap. Germline CDR1 and CDR2: MNHNS and SASEGT. This CDR3 has 14 residues. The CDR3 DNA sequence: TGTGCCAGCAGTAGCGGGTTCCAGAGCTACGAGCAGTACTTC. This sequence encodes CASSSGFQSYEQYF.

V gene TRBV7-9 combines with J gene TRBJ2-1; D is possibly TRBD1 (6 bases). The germline CDR1 and CDR2 sequences are SEHNR and FQNEAQ (reference sequence). CDR3 length: 12 amino acids. Between the trimmed V and J ends, which lost 5 bases and 8 bases, there was a span of 10 bases. The CDR3 loop reads CASSVRGDEQFF. In nucleotides, the CDR3 is TGTGCCAGCAGCGTCAGGGGAGATGAGCAGTTCTTC.

This clone was seen a few times. This chain uses TRBV5-5 with TRBJ2-7; possibly TRBD1 for D (5 bases). Germline values: CDR1 SGHKS, CDR2 YYEKEE (reference sequence). V was cut by 0 bases and J by 7 bases, with 11 bases left in between. The CDR3 sequence is 13 residues long. The chain's CDR3 is CASSLGRVAEQYF. The DNA of the CDR3 is TGTGCCAGCAGCTTGGGCAGGGTAGCAGAGCAGTACTTC.

V gene TRBV6-1 combines with J gene TRBJ1-6; D gene uncertain. From germline, CDR1 is MNHNS and CDR2 SASEGT. The CDR3 sequence is 16 residues long. Trimming shortened V by 4 bases and J by 9 bases, and 19 bases separated the two germline ends. The CDR3 DNA follows: TGTGCCAGCAGTGGACTGGGGAGAAGTCCTACTTCACCCCTCCACTTT. It is translated as CASSGLGRSPTSPLHF.

This rearrangement joins TRBV30 to TRBJ2-5, with TRBD1 as a possible D gene (6 bases). The V and J ends lost 1 base and 5 bases respectively, with 14 bases between them. Germline assignment: CDR1 GTSNPN and CDR2 SVGIG (reference sequence). There are 14 residues in the CDR3. The CDR3: CAWSAENRAETQYF. Written as DNA, the CDR3 is TGTGCCTGGAGTGCGGAAAACAGGGCGGAGACCCAGTACTTC.

The chain joins TRBV5-1 to TRBJ1-3, with 7 bases that match TRBD1. Germline V gene sequence: CDR1 SGHRS, CDR2 YFSETQ. J was trimmed by 8 bases and V by 0 bases; bases with no gene match: 2. This CDR3 comprises 13 residues. The CDR3 nucleotides read TGCGCCAGCAGCTTGGGGACAGGCTACACCATATATTTT. Amino acid sequence: CASSLGTGYTIYF.